This TCR beta chain was captured in a study of shared clonotypes between healthy human individuals. Libraries were prepared by immunoSEQ multiplex PCR; TCRdb keeps only in-frame clonotypes and omits some of them. The sample carries approximately 1,000,000 clones, roughly 80% recorded once. The V and J ends lost 6 bases and 3 bases respectively, with 21 bases between them. Germline V CDR1 and CDR2: LNHDA, SQIVND (reference sequence). The CDR3 consists of 16 residues. Sequencing input: memory CD4+ T cells from PBMCs. The subset: CD45RA-negative fraction. The rearrangement joins TRBV19 to TRBJ2-7; a possible D gene is TRBD1 (7 bases). This receptor was taken from a man aged 18 to 35 in good health. Some clones in this sample may be carry-over from other donors' samples. This CDR3 reads CASSRTGGTEIYEQYF. CDR3 in DNA: TGTGCCAGTAGCCGGACTGGCGGGACAGAAATCTACGAGCAGTACTTC.